This passage covers 14 T cell receptor beta chains from one sample sequenced in a study of beta chain features in type 1 diabetes. Study findings and constraints: Across all four CD4+ subsets, people with type 1 diabetes showed modestly shorter TCRB CDR3s.

All of the isolated RNA was reverse transcribed, so expressed TCRB transcripts were sequenced. Libraries were prepared by immunoSEQ multiplex PCR; TCRdb keeps only in-frame clonotypes and omits some of them. The sample carries around 20,000 clones, under 75% recorded once. No antigen is known for these receptors. What was sequenced was Tregs from blood. Receptors originate from a man aged 18 to 29 with type 1 diabetes.

There are a few counts of this clone. The J gene is TRBJ2-3, the V gene TRBV23-1; 8 bases align to TRBD1. TRBV23-1 is placed among ORFs of uncertain function. CDR3 size: 16 residues. V lost 2 bases, J lost 8 bases, and 12 bases stayed unmatched. The CDR3 here is CASSQRSGGGHGTQYF. CDR3 DNA: TGCGCCAGCAGTCAAAGGTCAGGGGGCGGCCATGGTACGCAGTATTTT.

In this sample, this clone turned up a few times. The chain joins TRBV5-1 to TRBJ1-4; a possible D gene is TRBD1 (6 bases). Germline-derived CDR1 and CDR2 are SGHRS and YFSETQ. Deletions cut 3 bases from V and 8 bases from J, with 17 bases between. The CDR3 is made up of 15 amino acids. CDR3 residues: CASSYAGTRGEKLFF. The DNA of the CDR3 is TGCGCCAGCAGCTACGCCGGGACCAGGGGCGAAAAACTGTTTTTT.

The chain recombines TRBV7-9 with TRBJ1-6; 9 nucleotides match TRBD1. The V gene end was trimmed by 1 base and the J gene end by 10 bases; junction bases not matched to a gene: 5. This CDR3 is 15 amino acids long. CDR1 is SEHNR, CDR2 FQNEAQ, per germline (reference sequence). Here the CDR3 DNA reads TGTGCCAGCAGCTTAGGGGGACAGGGATACTCACCCCTCCACTTT. It translates to CASSLGGQGYSPLHF.

The V and J genes are TRBV5-1 and TRBJ2-5; TRBD1 is a possible D gene (5 bases). V lost 0 bases and J 5 bases, leaving 11 bases between the germline ends. CDR1 SGHRS and CDR2 YFSETQ come from the germline V gene. The CDR3 runs 14 residues. CDR3 residues: CASSLVQGGETQYF. CDR3 bases: TGCGCCAGCAGCTTGGTGCAGGGTGGGGAGACCCAGTACTTC.

The V call is TRBV5-1, the J call TRBJ1-6; D is ambiguous. The CDR3 spans 14 residues. The germline V gene has CDR1 SGHRS and CDR2 YFSETQ. Trimming stripped 0 bases from V and 6 bases from J, with 7 bases between. CDR3 residues: CASSLATANSPLHF. The CDR3 DNA sequence: TGCGCCAGCAGCTTGGCTACAGCTAATTCACCCCTCCACTTT.

This clone was found once. The chain combines TRBV30 with TRBJ2-3, with TRBD1 as a possible D gene (5 bases). V was cut by 1 base and J by 2 bases, with 13 bases left in between. Germline V gene data show CDR1 as GTSNPN and CDR2 as SVGIG (reference sequence). The CDR3 extends over 15 amino acids. In DNA form, the CDR3 reads TGTGCCTGGAGTGAGACAGTAAGATACACAGATACGCAGTATTTT. This gives the protein CAWSETVRYTDTQYF.

This chain connects TRBV28 to TRBJ2-1; D may be TRBD1 (7 bases). The germline CDR1 and CDR2 sequences are MDHEN and SYDVKM. The CDR3 totals 14 residues. The V end was cut by 3 bases, the J end by 12 bases, with 18 bases between. The CDR3 nucleotides are TGTGCCAGCAGTTTCCCCCTAGGGCAGGGGGGGCAGTTCTTC. Protein sequence: CASSFPLGQGGQFF.

The V gene is TRBV30, the J gene TRBJ2-7; possibly TRBD2 for D (6 bases). The germline V gene has CDR1 GTSNPN and CDR2 SVGIG (reference sequence). The CDR3 has 14 amino acids. Trimming left V 1 base short and J 5 bases short, with 15 bases between. CDR3 coding DNA: TGTGCCTGGAGTGCCTGGCGGGACGACCACGAGCAGTACTTC. Its protein is CAWSAWRDDHEQYF.

The table lists this clone with a few counts. V and J are TRBV19 and TRBJ2-1; weak D call: TRBD2 (5 bases). The CDR3 is 11 amino acids. Germline V gives CDR1 LNHDA, CDR2 SQIVND (reference sequence). Trimming cost V 7 bases and J 5 bases, with 6 bases left between them. CDR3 in amino acids: CASTGNNEQFF. DNA for the CDR3: TGTGCCAGTACCGGGAACAATGAGCAGTTCTTC.

V gene TRBV25-1 combines with J gene TRBJ1-2, with 7 bases that match TRBD1. Germline trimming cut 11 bases from V and 4 bases from J; bases unmatched to any gene: 7. The CDR3 consists of 12 residues. Germline V gives CDR1 MGHDK, CDR2 SYGVNS. CDR3 protein: CASQAGGYGYTF. CDR3 nucleotide sequence: TGTGCCTCCCAGGCAGGGGGCTATGGCTACACCTTC.

The V call is TRBV20-1, the J call TRBJ1-1; D is uncertain. V gave up 6 bases and J gave up 9 bases, with 14 bases separating them. This CDR3 is built from 11 residues. Per the germline V gene, CDR1 is DFQATT and CDR2 is SNEGSKA (reference sequence). The CDR3 is CSAPKRVKAFF. CDR3 nucleotide sequence: TGCAGTGCCCCTAAAAGAGTTAAAGCTTTCTTT.

V usage is TRBV14 and J usage is TRBJ2-7; possible D gene TRBD2, 5 bases. CDR1 is SGHDN and CDR2 is FVKESK in the germline V gene. V was pared by 2 bases and J by 3 bases, with 14 bases between. CDR3 size: 15 residues. CDR3 protein: CASSQLGATDYEQYF. The CDR3 nucleotides read TGTGCCAGCAGCCAACTGGGAGCTACCGACTACGAGCAGTACTTC.

The V and J genes are TRBV30 and TRBJ2-7; possibly TRBD1 for D (6 bases). Trimming cost V 3 bases and J 3 bases, with 15 bases left between them. Germline values: CDR1 GTSNPN, CDR2 SVGIG (reference sequence). This CDR3 region has 14 residues. Written as DNA, the CDR3 is TGTGCCTGGAGCGGTCCCACAGGGAACTACGAGCAGTACTTC. Translated: CAWSGPTGNYEQYF.

V and J are TRBV28 and TRBJ1-2; D is undetermined. CDR3 length: 12 amino acids. V gave up 5 bases and J gave up 14 bases, with 18 bases separating them. Germline-derived CDR1 and CDR2 are MDHEN and SYDVKM. CDR3 DNA sequence: TGTGCCAGCAGTCTAGACCCTCATAGATCGACCTTC. This gives the protein CASSLDPHRSTF.